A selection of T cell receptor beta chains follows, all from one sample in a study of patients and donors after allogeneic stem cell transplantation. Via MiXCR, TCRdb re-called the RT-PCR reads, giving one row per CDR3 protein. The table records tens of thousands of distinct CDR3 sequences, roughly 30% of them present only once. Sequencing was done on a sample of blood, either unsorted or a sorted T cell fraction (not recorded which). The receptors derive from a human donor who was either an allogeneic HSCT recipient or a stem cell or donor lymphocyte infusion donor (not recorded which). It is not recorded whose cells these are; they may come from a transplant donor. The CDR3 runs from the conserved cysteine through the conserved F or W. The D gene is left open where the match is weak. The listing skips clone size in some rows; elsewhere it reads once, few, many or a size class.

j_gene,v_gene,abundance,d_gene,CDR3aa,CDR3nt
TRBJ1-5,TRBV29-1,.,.,CSVVTGYNQPQHF,TGCAGCGTGGTAACAGGGTACAATCAGCCCCAGCATTTT
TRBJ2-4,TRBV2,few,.,CASSVQGTKNIQYF,TGTGCCAGCAGTGTTCAGGGTACCAAAAACATTCAGTACTTC
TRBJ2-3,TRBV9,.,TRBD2,CASSGAMKKTSGYTDTQYF,TGTGCCAGCAGCGGCGCGATGAAAAAGACTAGCGGATACACAGATACGCAGTATTTT
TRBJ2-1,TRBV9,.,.,CASSVASGLPIEQFF,TGTGCCAGCAGCGTAGCTTCGGGACTCCCGATTGAGCAGTTCTTC
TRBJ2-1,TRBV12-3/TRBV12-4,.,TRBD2,CASRSSGSFYNEQFF,TGTGCCAGCAGGTCTAGCGGGAGCTTTTACAATGAGCAGTTCTTC
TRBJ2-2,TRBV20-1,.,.,CSARDPGRITGELFF,TGCAGTGCTAGAGATCCGGGACGCATCACCGGGGAGCTGTTTTTT
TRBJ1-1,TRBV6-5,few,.,CASSYRRGNTEAFF,TGTGCCAGCAGTTACCGACGGGGCAACACTGAAGCTTTCTTT
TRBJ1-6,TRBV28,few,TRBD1,CASSLLGQGVDSPLHF,TGTGCCAGCAGTTTATTGGGACAGGGCGTCGATTCACCCCTCCACTTT
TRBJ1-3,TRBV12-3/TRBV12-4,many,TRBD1,CASSHRGDWNTIYF,TGTGCCAGCAGTCACAGGGGGGACTGGAACACCATATATTTT
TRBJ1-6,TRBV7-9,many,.,CASNELSSYNSPLHF,TGTGCCAGCAACGAACTGAGCTCCTATAATTCACCCCTCCACTTT
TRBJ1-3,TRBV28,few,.,CASSPPRERTIYF,TGTGCCAGCAGTCCTCCCCGCGAGAGAACCATATATTTT
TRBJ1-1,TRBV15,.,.,CATSRDRPGTEAFF,TGTGCCACCAGCAGAGACCGGCCGGGGACTGAAGCTTTCTTT
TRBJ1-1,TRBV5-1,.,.,CASSFSGRLTEAFF,TGCGCCAGCAGCTTTAGCGGACGGCTCACTGAAGCTTTCTTT
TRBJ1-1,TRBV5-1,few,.,CASSLGYTEAFF,TGCGCCAGCAGCTTGGGGTACACTGAAGCTTTCTTT
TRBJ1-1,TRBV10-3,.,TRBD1,CAISEGDRNTEAFF,TGTGCCATCAGTGAAGGGGACAGGAACACTGAAGCTTTCTTT
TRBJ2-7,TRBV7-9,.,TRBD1,CASRRSRTGNHEQYF,TGTGCCAGCAGGCGCTCTCGGACAGGGAACCACGAGCAGTACTTC
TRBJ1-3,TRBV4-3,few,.,CASSQEGQDSGNTIYF,TGCGCCAGCAGCCAAGAAGGGCAGGACTCTGGAAACACCATATATTTT
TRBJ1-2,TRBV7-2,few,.,CASSLDRRGGYTF,TGTGCCAGCAGCTTAGACCGGAGAGGAGGCTACACCTTC
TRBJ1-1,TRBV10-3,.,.,CAIRANTEAFF,TGTGCCATCAGGGCTAACACTGAAGCTTTCTTT
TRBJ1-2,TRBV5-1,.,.,CASSLMEGPHYGYTF,TGCGCCAGCAGCTTGATGGAGGGCCCACACTATGGCTACACCTTC
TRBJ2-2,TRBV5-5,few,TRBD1,CASSLGPGQLTGELFF,TGTGCCAGCAGCTTGGGCCCGGGACAGCTGACCGGGGAGCTGTTTTTT
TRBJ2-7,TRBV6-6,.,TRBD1,CASSNRGRYEQYF,TGTGCCAGCAGTAACAGGGGCCGCTACGAGCAGTACTTC
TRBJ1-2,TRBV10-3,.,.,CAISGKPDTYGYTF,TGTGCCATCAGTGGTAAACCGGACACCTATGGCTACACCTTC
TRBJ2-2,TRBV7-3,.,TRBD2,CASSPWREENTGELFF,TGTGCCAGCAGCCCCTGGCGGGAGGAGAACACCGGGGAGCTGTTTTTT
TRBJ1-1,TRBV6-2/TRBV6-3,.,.,CASRSAKQGKTEAFF,TGTGCCAGCAGATCCGCCAAACAGGGTAAGACTGAAGCTTTCTTT
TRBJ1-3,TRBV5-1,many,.,CASSSGLPRGNTIYF,TGCGCCAGCAGCTCGGGACTACCTCGCGGAAACACCATATATTTT
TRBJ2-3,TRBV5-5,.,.,CASSLAGHPTDTQYF,TGTGCCAGCAGCTTGGCGGGTCACCCCACAGATACGCAGTATTTT
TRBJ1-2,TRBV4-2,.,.,CASSQVPLLSQGYPF,TGTGCCAGCAGCCAAGTCCCCCTCTTGTCCCAGGGCTACCCCTTC
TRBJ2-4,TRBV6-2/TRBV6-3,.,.,CASNRAHKNIQYF,TGTGCCAGCAACCGGGCCCATAAGAACATTCAGTACTTC
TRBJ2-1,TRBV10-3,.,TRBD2,CAISESSGLGNEQFF,TGTGCCATCAGTGAGTCTAGCGGACTAGGAAATGAGCAGTTCTTC
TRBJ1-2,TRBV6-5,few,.,CASSLPGSYGYTF,TGTGCCAGCAGTCTCCCGGGAAGCTATGGCTACACCTTC
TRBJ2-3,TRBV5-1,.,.,CASSLGEPDTQYF,TGCGCCAGCAGCTTGGGGGAACCAGATACGCAGTATTTT
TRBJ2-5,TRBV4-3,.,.,CASSQDLNRDRETQYF,TGCGCCAGCAGCCAAGATCTCAACAGGGACCGAGAGACCCAGTACTTC
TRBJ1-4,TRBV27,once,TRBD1,CASRDDRGEEKLFF,TGTGCCAGCAGAGACGACAGGGGCGAGGAAAAACTGTTTTTT